The T cell receptor (beta chain) described here comes from a study of blood T cell repertoires in COVID-19. Overall study: Whether acute or convalescent, the COVID-19 samples came from the United States, Italy and Spain. Sample material is recorded as cDNA or gDNA derived from T cells, B-cell-depleted T cells, or PBMCs.

Methods used by the authors: Reference gene primer amplification in the assay estimated nucleated cell counts. Sequenced by immunoSEQ multiplex PCR; TCRdb stores in-frame clones only, minus some. Clonal size and the V and J genes are those of that table, whereas D and trimming came from the DNA. The profile covers fewer than 120,000 clones, with roughly 82% appearing a single time and 15% to 20% taken by the ten largest. The CDR3 has 12 amino acids. Germline V gene sequence: CDR1 ENHRY, CDR2 SYGVKD. The ends were cut back, 2 bases at V and 8 bases at J, with 9 bases in the middle. The TCR comes from a woman between 55 and 75 years old with acute or convalescent COVID-19. Sequenced sample: peripheral blood. The chain is built from TRBV10-3 and TRBJ1-2; the D is unclear. Here the CDR3 reads CAISEDVRGYTF. For the CDR3, the DNA is TGTGCCATCAGTGAGGATGTCCGGGGCTACACCTTC.